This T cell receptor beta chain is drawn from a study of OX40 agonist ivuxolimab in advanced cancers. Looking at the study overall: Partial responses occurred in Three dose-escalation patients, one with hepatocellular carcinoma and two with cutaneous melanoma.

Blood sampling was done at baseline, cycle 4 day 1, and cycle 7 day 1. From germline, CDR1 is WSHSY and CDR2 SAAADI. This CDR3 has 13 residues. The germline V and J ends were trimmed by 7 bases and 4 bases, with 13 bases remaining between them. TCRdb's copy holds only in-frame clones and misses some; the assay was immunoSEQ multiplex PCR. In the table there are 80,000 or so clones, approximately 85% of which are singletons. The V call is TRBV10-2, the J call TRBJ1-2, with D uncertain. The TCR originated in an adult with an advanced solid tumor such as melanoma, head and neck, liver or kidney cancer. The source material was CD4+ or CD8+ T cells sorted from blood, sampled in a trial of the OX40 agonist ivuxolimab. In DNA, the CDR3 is TGCGCCAGCACGGAGGAGGTGGGCTATGGCTACACCTTC. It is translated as CASTEEVGYGYTF.